The source of this T cell receptor beta chain is a study of blood T cell repertoires in COVID-19. V gave up 0 bases and J gave up 0 bases, with 13 bases separating them. The CDR3 contains 17 residues. CDR1 and CDR2 (germline): KGHDR, SFDVKD. Authors' processing steps: Reference gene primer amplification in the assay estimated nucleated cell counts. Sequencing was performed with immunoSEQ multiplex PCR; in TCRdb, only in-frame clones are kept and a portion is missing. V and J calls and clone size are as listed in that table; D and trimming were resolved from the DNA. The sample lists 160,000 or so clones, 83% occurring once.

Sample: peripheral blood. The clonotype comes from a human donor in a cohort sampled during active COVID-19. This rearrangement joins TRBV24-1 to TRBJ1-2; no clear D gene. CDR3 protein: CATSDLPYDTSNYGYTF. CDR3 nucleotide sequence: TGTGCCACCAGTGATTTGCCCTATGACACCTCTAACTATGGCTACACCTTC.